This T cell receptor beta chain is drawn from a study of cytomegalovirus exposure and HLA in healthy donors. Primers: 60 Vbeta forward and 13 Jbeta reverse. Assay used: immunoSEQ multiplex PCR; TCRdb lists only in-frame clones, some missing. The sample yields 150,000 to 200,000 clones, over 75% seen once. This clone was seen just once. The antigen is undetermined. Germline CDR1 is SGHTA and CDR2 is FQGNSA. The CDR3 spans 14 residues. V was shortened by 3 bases and J by 4 bases, with 10 bases between the two germline ends. Study-level findings and limits: Earlier analysis found most TCR beta V segments productive about 87% or about 30% of the time.

The sample was PBMCs. The chain uses TRBV7-2 and TRBJ2-1; weak D call: TRBD1 (6 bases). The TCR originated in a man in his late teens or twenties in good health and CMV-seropositive. CDR3 sequence: CASSFRGPYNEQFF. The CDR3 DNA is TGTGCCAGCAGCTTCAGGGGACCTTACAATGAGCAGTTCTTC.